The table lists the clone carrying this TCR beta chain with a few counts. The target antigen is unknown. This record belongs to a study of PD-L1 blockade in urothelial cancer. Overall study: Patients, treated from 2014 onward, received atezolizumab 1,200 mg intravenously every 3 weeks. Blood samples had a median of approximately 150,000 T cells, roughly 83,000 unique TCRs, and clonality roughly 0.074. Prior chemotherapy in patients spanned 0 to 3 regimens.

Noted time point: pretreatment peripheral blood. The CDR3 spans 12 residues. Germline V gene lookup returns CDR1 MNHNS and CDR2 SASEGT. V dropped 11 bases and J dropped 2 bases, with 13 bases sitting between them. Assay used: immunoSEQ multiplex PCR; TCRdb lists only in-frame clones, some missing. The table lists approximately 50,000 clones, about 86% of them singletons. The study, taken as a whole, reports: Prediction of better survival came from below-median pretreatment blood TCR clonality.

This sample comprised PBMCs, obtained around atezolizumab (anti-PD-L1) treatment. This sequence was found in a man in his fifties or sixties with urothelial cancer. This chain joins TRBV6-1 and TRBJ2-7; tentative D call: TRBD1 (5 bases). The DNA of the CDR3 is TGTGCCCTCCGGACAATGGCCTACGAGCAGTACTTC. Amino acid sequence: CALRTMAYEQYF.